Below, 10 T cell receptor beta chains from the same sample are listed, as sequenced in a study of T cells in localized non-small cell lung cancer. The protocol was immunoSEQ multiplex PCR, while the TCRdb copy is restricted to in-frame clones and leaves out a portion. This sample carries roughly 26,000 clones, around nine tenths of them seen once, and the ten largest clones take about an eighth. The input for sequencing was peripheral blood, taken before any cancer treatment. These receptors originate from an older female donor with stage II squamous cell lung carcinoma.

The chain combines TRBV29-1 with TRBJ2-1; 7 nucleotides agree with TRBD2. V gave up 5 bases and J gave up 0 bases; unmatched junction bases: 7. This CDR3 contains 15 residues. The germline V gene has CDR1 SQVTM and CDR2 ANQGSEA. CDR3 bases: TGCAGCGTTCCCTCCCTAGCGGTCTCCTACAATGAGCAGTTCTTC. The encoded protein is CSVPSLAVSYNEQFF.

This chain links TRBV19 with TRBJ2-7, with 7 positions matching TRBD1. With 7 bases clipped from V and 2 bases from J, the junction kept 11 bases outside the gene matches. Germline V gene data show CDR1 as LNHDA and CDR2 as SQIVND (reference sequence). The CDR3 loop spans 15 amino acids. CDR3 loop: CASMATGWGTYEQYF. Here the CDR3 DNA reads TGTGCCAGTATGGCGACAGGGTGGGGAACCTACGAGCAGTACTTC. Variable domain in full (rest from reference TRBV19 and TRBJ2-7): DGGITQSPKYLFRKEGQNVTLSCEQNLNHDAMYWYRQDPGQGLRLIYYSQIVNDFQKGDIAEGYSVSREKKESFPLTVTSAQKNPTAFYLCASMATGWGTYEQYFGPGTRLTVT.

V gene TRBV9 combines with J gene TRBJ1-3; D possibly corresponds to TRBD1 (5 bases). Trimming took 6 bases from V and 4 from J, leaving 20 bases between them. CDR3 length: 16 residues. Per germline, CDR1 SGDLS and CDR2 YYNGEE. CDR3 DNA: TGTGCCAGCACCCCCGGGGGAGGGCTCACAGGAAACACCATATATTTT. This codes for CASTPGGGLTGNTIYF.

This chain connects TRBV29-1 to TRBJ2-4, with D possibly called TRBD1 or TRBD2 (6 bases each). Germline V gives CDR1 SQVTM, CDR2 ANQGSEA. Trimming cost V 0 bases and J 0 bases, with 12 bases left between them. The CDR3 consists of 16 residues. The CDR3 sequence: CSVEDPWGAAKNIQYF. CDR3 nucleotides: TGCAGCGTTGAAGATCCGTGGGGGGCAGCCAAAAACATTCAGTACTTC.

This clone was seen a handful of times. The J gene is TRBJ1-5, the V gene TRBV19; D not resolved. V was pared by 2 bases and J by 7 bases, with 9 bases between. The CDR3 sequence is 13 residues long. Germline V gives CDR1 LNHDA, CDR2 SQIVND (reference sequence). CDR3 amino acids: CASSILRGQPQHF. DNA for the CDR3: TGTGCCAGTAGTATACTGAGAGGACAGCCCCAGCATTTT.

The V gene is TRBV27, the J gene TRBJ1-5; D is unclear. Trimming took 7 bases from V and 2 from J, leaving 12 bases between them. CDR3 length: 14 residues. CDR1 MNHEY and CDR2 SMNVEV come from the germline V gene (reference sequence). The CDR3 nucleotides are TGTGCCAGCACTTTCTCAGGTGGCAATCAGCCCCAGCATTTT. This codes for CASTFSGGNQPQHF.

The chain links TRBV9 to TRBJ1-1, with D unclear. The CDR3 contains 16 residues. V lost 3 bases to trimming and J lost 0 bases, with 15 bases between them. Germline V gives CDR1 SGDLS, CDR2 YYNGEE. The CDR3 protein is CASSANYGRMNTEAFF. The CDR3 DNA reads as TGTGCCAGCAGCGCCAACTACGGACGGATGAACACTGAAGCTTTCTTT.

The chain uses TRBV5-5 and TRBJ2-1; D not certain. This CDR3 region has 12 residues. Trimming took 2 bases from V and 5 from J, leaving 5 bases between them. From germline, CDR1 is SGHKS and CDR2 YYEKEE (reference sequence). CDR3 sequence: CASSFEDNEQFF. CDR3 bases: TGTGCCAGCAGCTTCGAGGACAATGAGCAGTTCTTC.

J is TRBJ1-4 and V is TRBV27; 10 nucleotides agree with TRBD1. Germline CDR1 reads MNHEY; CDR2 reads SMNVEV (reference sequence). The ends lost 3 bases at V and 3 bases at J; junction bases unmatched: 4. The CDR3 sequence is 16 residues long. The CDR3 protein is CASSFDRGRANEKLFF. The CDR3 region has the DNA TGTGCCAGCAGTTTCGACAGGGGGCGTGCTAATGAAAAACTGTTTTTT.

This clone has more than one count but fewer than ten. V is TRBV19 and J is TRBJ1-1, with unresolved D. Germline V gives CDR1 LNHDA, CDR2 SQIVND (reference sequence). Trimming removed 9 bases from V and 2 bases from J, with 10 bases in between. This CDR3 comprises 12 residues. The CDR3 spells CASRTVNTEAFF. CDR3 in DNA: TGTGCCAGCAGAACAGTAAACACTGAAGCTTTCTTT.